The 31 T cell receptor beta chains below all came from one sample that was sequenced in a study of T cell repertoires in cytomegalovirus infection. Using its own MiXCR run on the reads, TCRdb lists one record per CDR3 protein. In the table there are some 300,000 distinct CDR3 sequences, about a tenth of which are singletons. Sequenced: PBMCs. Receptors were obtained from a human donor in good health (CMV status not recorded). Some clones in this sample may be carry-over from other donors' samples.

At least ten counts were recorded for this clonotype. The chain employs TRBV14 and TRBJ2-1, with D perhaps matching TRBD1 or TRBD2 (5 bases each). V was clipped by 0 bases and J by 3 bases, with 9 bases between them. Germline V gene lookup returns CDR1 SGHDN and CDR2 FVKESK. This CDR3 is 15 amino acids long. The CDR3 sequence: CASSQDEGRYNEQFF. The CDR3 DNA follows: TGTGCCAGCAGCCAAGATGAGGGACGCTACAATGAGCAGTTCTTC.

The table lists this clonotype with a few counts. This CDR3 is CSARDWRQYF. DNA for the CDR3: TGCAGCGCCAGAGATTGGAGGCAGTACTTC. This chain links TRBV29-1 with TRBJ2-4; a possible D gene is TRBD2 (5 bases). Between the trimmed V and J ends, which lost 7 bases and 13 bases, there was a span of 14 bases. The CDR3 runs 10 residues. Germline CDR1 is SQVTM and CDR2 is ANQGSEA.

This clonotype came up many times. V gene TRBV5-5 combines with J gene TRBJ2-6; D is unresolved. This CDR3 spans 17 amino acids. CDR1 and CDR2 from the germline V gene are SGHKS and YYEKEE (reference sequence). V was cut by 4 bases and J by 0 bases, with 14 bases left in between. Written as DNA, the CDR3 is TGTGCCAGCAGCCAAGGGTCTCGCACCTCTGGGGCCAACGTCCTGACTTTC. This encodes CASSQGSRTSGANVLTF.

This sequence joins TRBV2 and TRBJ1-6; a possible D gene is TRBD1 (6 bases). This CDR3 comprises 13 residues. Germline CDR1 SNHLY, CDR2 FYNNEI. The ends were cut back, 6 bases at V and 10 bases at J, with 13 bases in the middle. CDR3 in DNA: TGTGCCAGCAGAGGGACGGGGGGCTCACCCCTCCACTTT. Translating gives CASRGTGGSPLHF.

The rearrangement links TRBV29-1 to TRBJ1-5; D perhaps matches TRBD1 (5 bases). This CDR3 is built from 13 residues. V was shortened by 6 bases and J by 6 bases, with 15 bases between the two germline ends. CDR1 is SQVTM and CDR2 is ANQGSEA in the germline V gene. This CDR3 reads CSVQDQGFQPQHF. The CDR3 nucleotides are TGCAGCGTCCAGGACCAGGGTTTTCAGCCCCAGCATTTT.

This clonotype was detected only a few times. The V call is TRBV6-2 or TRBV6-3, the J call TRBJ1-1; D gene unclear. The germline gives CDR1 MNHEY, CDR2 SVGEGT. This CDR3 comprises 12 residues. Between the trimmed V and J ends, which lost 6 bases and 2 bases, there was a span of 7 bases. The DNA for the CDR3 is TGTGCCAGCAGGGAGATCAACACTGAAGCTTTCTTT. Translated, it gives CASREINTEAFF.

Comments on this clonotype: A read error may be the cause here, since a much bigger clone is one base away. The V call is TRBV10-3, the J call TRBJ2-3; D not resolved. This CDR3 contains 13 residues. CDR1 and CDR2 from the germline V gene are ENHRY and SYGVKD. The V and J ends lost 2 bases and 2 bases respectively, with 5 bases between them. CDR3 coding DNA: TGTGCCATCAGTGAGAGGTTCACAGATACGCAGTATTTT. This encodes CAISERFTDTQYF.

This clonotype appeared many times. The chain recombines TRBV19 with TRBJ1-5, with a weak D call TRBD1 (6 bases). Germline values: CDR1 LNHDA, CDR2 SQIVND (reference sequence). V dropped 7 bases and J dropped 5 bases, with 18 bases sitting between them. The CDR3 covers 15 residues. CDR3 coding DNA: TGTGCCAGTAAGTCGAAGGAGGGGGTCCATCAGCCCCAGCATTTT. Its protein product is CASKSKEGVHQPQHF.

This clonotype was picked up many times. CDR3 protein: CASSLSGLNNEQFF. CDR3 bases: TGTGCCAGCAGCTTATCAGGACTGAATAATGAGCAGTTCTTC. The chain has TRBV7-8 and TRBJ2-1, with D maybe TRBD2 (5 bases). Deletions cut 2 bases from V and 7 bases from J, with 12 bases between. Germline CDR1 reads SGHVS; CDR2 reads FQNEAQ. There are 14 residues in the CDR3.

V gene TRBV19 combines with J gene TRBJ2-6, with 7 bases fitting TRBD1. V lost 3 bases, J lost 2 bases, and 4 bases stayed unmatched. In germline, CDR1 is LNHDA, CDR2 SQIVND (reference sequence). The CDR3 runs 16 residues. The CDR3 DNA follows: TGTGCCAGTAGTATGCCCACAGGGGCTGGGGCCAACGTCCTGACTTTC. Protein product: CASSMPTGAGANVLTF.

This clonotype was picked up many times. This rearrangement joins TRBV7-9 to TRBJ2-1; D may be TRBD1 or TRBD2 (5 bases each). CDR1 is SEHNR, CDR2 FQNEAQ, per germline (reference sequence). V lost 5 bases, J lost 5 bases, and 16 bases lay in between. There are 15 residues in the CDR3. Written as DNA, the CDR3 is TGTGCCAGCAGCCCGATCCGGGACGGACACAATGAGCAGTTCTTC. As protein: CASSPIRDGHNEQFF. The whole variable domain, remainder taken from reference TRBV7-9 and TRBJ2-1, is DTGVSQNPRHKITKRGQNVTFRCDPISEHNRLYWYRQTLGQGPEFLTYFQNEAQLEKSRLLSDRFSAERPKGSFSTLEIQRTEQGDSAMYLCASSPIRDGHNEQFFGPGTRLTVL.

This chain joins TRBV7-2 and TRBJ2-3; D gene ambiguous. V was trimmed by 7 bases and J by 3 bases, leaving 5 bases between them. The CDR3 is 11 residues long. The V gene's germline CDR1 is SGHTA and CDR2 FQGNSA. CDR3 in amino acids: CASTMTDTQYF. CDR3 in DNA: TGTGCCAGCACCATGACAGATACGCAGTATTTT. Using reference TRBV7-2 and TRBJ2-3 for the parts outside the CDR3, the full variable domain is GAGVSQSPSNKVTEKGKDVELRCDPISGHTALYWYRQSLGQGLEFLIYFQGNSAPDKSGLPSDRFSAERTGGSVSTLTIQRTQQEDSAVYLCASTMTDTQYFGPGTRLTVL.

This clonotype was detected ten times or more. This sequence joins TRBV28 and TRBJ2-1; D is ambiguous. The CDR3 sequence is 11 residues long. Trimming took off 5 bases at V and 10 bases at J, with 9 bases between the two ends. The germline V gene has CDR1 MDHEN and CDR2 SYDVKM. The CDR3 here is CASSPRQEQFF. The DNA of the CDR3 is TGTGCCAGCAGTCCACGCCAAGAGCAGTTCTTC.

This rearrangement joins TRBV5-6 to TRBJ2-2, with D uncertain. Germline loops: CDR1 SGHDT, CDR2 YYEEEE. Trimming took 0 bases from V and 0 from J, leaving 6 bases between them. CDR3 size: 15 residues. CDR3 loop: CASSLANPNTGELFF. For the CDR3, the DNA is TGTGCCAGCAGCTTGGCCAATCCGAACACCGGGGAGCTGTTTTTT.

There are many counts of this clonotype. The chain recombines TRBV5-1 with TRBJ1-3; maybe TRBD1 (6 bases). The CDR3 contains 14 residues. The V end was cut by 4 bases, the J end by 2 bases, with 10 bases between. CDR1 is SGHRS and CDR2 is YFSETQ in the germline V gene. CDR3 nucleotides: TGCGCCAGCAGCCCCAGGACAGCTGGAAACACCATATATTTT. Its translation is CASSPRTAGNTIYF.

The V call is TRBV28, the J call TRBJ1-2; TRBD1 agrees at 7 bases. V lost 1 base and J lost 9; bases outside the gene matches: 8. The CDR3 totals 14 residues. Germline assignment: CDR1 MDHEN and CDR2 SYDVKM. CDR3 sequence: CASSLSGTEFRYTF. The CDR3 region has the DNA TGTGCCAGCAGTTTATCGGGGACAGAATTTCGCTACACCTTC.

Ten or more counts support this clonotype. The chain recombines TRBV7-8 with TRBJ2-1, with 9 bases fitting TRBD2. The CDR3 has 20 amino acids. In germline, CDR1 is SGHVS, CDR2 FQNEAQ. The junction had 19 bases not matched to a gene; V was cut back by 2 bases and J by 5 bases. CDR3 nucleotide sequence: TGTGCCAGCAGCTTACAAAGGGGGACTAGCACCCGGGACATTAACAATGAGCAGTTCTTC. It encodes CASSLQRGTSTRDINNEQFF.

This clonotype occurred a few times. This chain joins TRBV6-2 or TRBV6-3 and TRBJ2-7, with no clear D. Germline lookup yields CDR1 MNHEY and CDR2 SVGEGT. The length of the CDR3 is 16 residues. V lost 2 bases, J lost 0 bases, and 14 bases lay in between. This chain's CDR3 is CASSYPSSENSYEQYF. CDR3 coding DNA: TGTGCCAGCAGTTACCCCAGCTCGGAAAACTCCTACGAGCAGTACTTC.

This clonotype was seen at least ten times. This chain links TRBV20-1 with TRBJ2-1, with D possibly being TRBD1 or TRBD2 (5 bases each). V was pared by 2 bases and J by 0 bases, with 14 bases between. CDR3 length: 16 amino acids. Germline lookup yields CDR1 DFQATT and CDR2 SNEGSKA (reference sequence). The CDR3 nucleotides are TGCAGTGCTAGATCTCTGGCAGGGAGCTCCTACAATGAGCAGTTCTTC. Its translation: CSARSLAGSSYNEQFF.

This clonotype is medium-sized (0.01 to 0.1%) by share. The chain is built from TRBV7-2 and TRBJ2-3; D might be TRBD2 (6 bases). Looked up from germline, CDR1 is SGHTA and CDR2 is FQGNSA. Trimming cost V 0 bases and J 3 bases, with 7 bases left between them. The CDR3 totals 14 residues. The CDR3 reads CASSLAGGTDTQYF. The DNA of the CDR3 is TGTGCCAGCAGCTTAGCGGGGGGAACAGATACGCAGTATTTT.

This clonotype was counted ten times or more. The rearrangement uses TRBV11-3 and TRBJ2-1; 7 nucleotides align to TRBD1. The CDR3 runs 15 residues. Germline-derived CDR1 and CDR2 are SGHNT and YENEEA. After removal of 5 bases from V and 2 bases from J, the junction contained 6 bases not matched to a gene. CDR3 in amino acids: CASSPGQDPYNEQFF. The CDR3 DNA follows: TGTGCCAGCAGCCCCGGACAGGACCCCTACAATGAGCAGTTCTTC.

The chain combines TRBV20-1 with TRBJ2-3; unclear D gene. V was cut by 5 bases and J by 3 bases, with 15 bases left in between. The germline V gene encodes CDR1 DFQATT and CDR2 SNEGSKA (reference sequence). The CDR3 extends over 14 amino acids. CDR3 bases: TGCAGTGCTCGAGCCCCGACGGATACAGATACGCAGTATTTT. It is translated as CSARAPTDTDTQYF.

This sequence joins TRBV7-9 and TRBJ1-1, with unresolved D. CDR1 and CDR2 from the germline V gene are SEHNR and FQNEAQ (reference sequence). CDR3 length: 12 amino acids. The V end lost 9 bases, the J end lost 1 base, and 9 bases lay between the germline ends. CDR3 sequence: CARTPGNTEAFF. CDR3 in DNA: TGTGCCAGAACCCCGGGGAACACTGAAGCTTTCTTT.

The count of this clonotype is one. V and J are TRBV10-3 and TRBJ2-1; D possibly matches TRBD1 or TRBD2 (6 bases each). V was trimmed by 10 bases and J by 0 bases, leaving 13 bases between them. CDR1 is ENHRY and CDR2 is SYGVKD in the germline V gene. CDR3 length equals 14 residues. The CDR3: CASLGGRSYNEQFF. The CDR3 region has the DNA TGTGCCAGTCTCGGGGGCCGCTCCTACAATGAGCAGTTCTTC.

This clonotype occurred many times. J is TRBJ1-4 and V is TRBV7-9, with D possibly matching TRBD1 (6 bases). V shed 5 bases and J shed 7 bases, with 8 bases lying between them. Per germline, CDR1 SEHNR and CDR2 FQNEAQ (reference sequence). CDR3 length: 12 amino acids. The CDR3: CASSRTVEKLFF. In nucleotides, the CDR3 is TGTGCCAGCAGCCGGACAGTTGAAAAACTGTTTTTT.

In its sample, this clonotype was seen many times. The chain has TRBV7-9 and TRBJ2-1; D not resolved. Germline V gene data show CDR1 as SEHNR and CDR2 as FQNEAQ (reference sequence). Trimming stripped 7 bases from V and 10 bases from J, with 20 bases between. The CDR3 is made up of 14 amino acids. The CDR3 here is CASTLNIRKEEQFF. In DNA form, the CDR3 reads TGTGCCAGCACCCTCAATATTAGGAAGGAGGAGCAGTTCTTC. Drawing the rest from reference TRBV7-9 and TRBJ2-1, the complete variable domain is DTGVSQNPRHKITKRGQNVTFRCDPISEHNRLYWYRQTLGQGPEFLTYFQNEAQLEKSRLLSDRFSAERPKGSFSTLEIQRTEQGDSAMYLCASTLNIRKEEQFFGPGTRLTVL.

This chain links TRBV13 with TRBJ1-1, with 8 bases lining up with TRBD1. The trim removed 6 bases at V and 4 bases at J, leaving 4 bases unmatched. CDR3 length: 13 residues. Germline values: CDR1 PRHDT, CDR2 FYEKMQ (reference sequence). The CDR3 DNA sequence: TGTGCCAGCAGATACAGGGGGTCCACTGAAGCTTTCTTT. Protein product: CASRYRGSTEAFF.

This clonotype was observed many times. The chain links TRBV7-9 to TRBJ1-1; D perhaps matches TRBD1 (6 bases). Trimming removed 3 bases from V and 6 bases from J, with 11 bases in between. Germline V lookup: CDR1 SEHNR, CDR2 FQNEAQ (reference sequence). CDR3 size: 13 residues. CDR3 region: CASSLTGNAEAFF. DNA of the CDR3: TGTGCCAGCAGCTTGACAGGAAACGCTGAAGCTTTCTTT.

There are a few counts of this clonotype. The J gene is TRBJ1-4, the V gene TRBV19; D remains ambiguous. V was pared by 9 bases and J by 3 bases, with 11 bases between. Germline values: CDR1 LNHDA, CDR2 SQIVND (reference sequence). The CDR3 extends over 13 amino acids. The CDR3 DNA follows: TGTGCCAGCAAGGACGGGTCTAATGAAAAACTGTTTTTT. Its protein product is CASKDGSNEKLFF.

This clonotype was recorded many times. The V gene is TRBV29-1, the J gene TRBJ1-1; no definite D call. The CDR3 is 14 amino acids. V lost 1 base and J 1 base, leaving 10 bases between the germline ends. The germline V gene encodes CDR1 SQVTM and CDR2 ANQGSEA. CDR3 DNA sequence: TGCAGCGTTGAAGGGCAGGACGGGAACACTGAAGCTTTCTTT. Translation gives CSVEGQDGNTEAFF.

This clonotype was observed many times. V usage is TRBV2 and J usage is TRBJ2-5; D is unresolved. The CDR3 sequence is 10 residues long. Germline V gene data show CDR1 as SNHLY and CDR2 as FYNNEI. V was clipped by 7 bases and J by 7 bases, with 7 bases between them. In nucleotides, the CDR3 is TGTGCCAGCATGGTGGGGACCCAGTACTTC. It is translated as CASMVGTQYF. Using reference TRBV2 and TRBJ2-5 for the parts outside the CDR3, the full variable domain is EPEVTQTPSHQVTQMGQEVILRCVPISNHLYFYWYRQILGQKVEFLVSFYNNEISEKSEIFDDQFSVERPDGSNFTLKIRSTKLEDSAMYFCASMVGTQYFGPGTRLLVL.